This passage covers 26 T cell receptor beta chains from one sample sequenced in a study of preoperative IRX-2 immunotherapy in early breast cancer. Described treatment: preoperative locoregional IRX-2 cytokine immunotherapy. TCRdb's copy holds only in-frame clones and misses some; the assay was immunoSEQ multiplex PCR. The sample gives about 7,700 clones, around 82% of which show up once; roughly 17% is in the top ten. The sequencing here drew on tumor tissue, taken after IRX-2 immunotherapy. The receptors were sampled from a human donor with breast cancer.

This chain links TRBV19 with TRBJ1-2; D is uncertain. Germline V gives CDR1 LNHDA, CDR2 SQIVND (reference sequence). The CDR3 is 14 amino acids. Trimming cost V 10 bases and J 0 bases, with 15 bases left between them. This chain's CDR3 is CATHDPSTNYGYTF. The CDR3 DNA reads TGTGCCACCCATGACCCTTCTACTAACTATGGCTACACCTTC.

V usage is TRBV12-5 and J usage is TRBJ1-1; D is undetermined. The CDR3 has 11 residues. Trimming took 6 bases from V and 6 from J, leaving 8 bases between them. Germline V gives CDR1 LGHNT, CDR2 FRNRAP. CDR3 DNA: TGTGCTAGTGGCGTAGGCGCTGAAGCTTTCTTT. It yields the protein CASGVGAEAFF.

The J gene is TRBJ2-5, the V gene TRBV6-8, with D maybe TRBD2 (6 bases). Trimming stripped 5 bases from V and 3 bases from J, with 13 bases between. Germline CDR1 reads MNHGY; CDR2 reads SAAAGT. This CDR3 comprises 14 residues. CDR3 sequence: CASSGVPGEETQYF. DNA of the CDR3: TGTGCCAGCAGTGGGGTTCCGGGGGAAGAGACCCAGTACTTC.

The chain is built from TRBV6-8 and TRBJ2-7; 9 bases agree with TRBD2. CDR1 is MNHGY and CDR2 is SAAAGT in the germline V gene. V gave up 7 bases and J gave up 5 bases; unmatched junction bases: 9. The CDR3 consists of 14 residues. The CDR3 reads CASTAGGVLDEQYF. CDR3 nucleotide sequence: TGTGCCAGCACAGCGGGGGGCGTCTTAGACGAGCAGTACTTC.

V gene TRBV5-1 combines with J gene TRBJ2-5; 9 nucleotides align to TRBD2. The CDR3 contains 16 residues. V trimming: 1 base; J trimming: 4 bases; junction bases outside the gene matches: 8. CDR1 and CDR2 (germline): SGHRS, YFSETQ. The CDR3 spells CASSLYGSGGIETQYF. CDR3 DNA sequence: TGCGCCAGCAGCTTGTATGGCAGCGGGGGGATAGAGACCCAGTACTTC.

This chain connects TRBV18 to TRBJ1-5, with TRBD1 as a possible D gene (6 bases). V was clipped by 3 bases and J by 6 bases, with 15 bases between them. Germline CDR1 and CDR2: KGHSH and LQKENI. The CDR3 sequence is 15 residues long. CDR3 loop: CASSPAGGFTQPQHF. Here the CDR3 DNA reads TGTGCCAGCTCACCGGCCGGGGGCTTTACTCAGCCCCAGCATTTT.

The chain joins TRBV29-1 to TRBJ2-6, with 8 bases identical to TRBD2. There are 17 residues in the CDR3. Germline loops: CDR1 SQVTM, CDR2 ANQGSEA. Losses at the gene ends were 6 bases for V and 2 bases for J; bases not matched to a gene: 12. CDR3 in amino acids: CSVPTGRGGAGANVLTF. The CDR3 nucleotides read TGCAGCGTCCCAACGGGTCGGGGGGGCGCTGGGGCCAACGTCCTGACTTTC.

The chain has TRBV18 and TRBJ1-2, with D possibly matching TRBD1 (6 bases). V dropped 2 bases and J dropped 5 bases, with 12 bases sitting between them. Germline V lookup: CDR1 KGHSH, CDR2 LQKENI. The CDR3 consists of 14 residues. This CDR3 reads CASSPGQINYGYTF. The CDR3 coding sequence is TGTGCCAGCTCACCAGGACAGATCAATTATGGCTACACCTTC.

The chain links TRBV11-3 to TRBJ2-1; D gene unclear. Trimming took 3 bases from V and 4 from J, leaving 10 bases between them. The CDR3 covers 14 residues. Germline V gene lookup returns CDR1 SGHNT and CDR2 YENEEA. The CDR3 is CASSLSSVYNEQFF. The CDR3, as DNA: TGTGCCAGCAGCTTGAGTTCAGTTTACAATGAGCAGTTCTTC.

The V and J genes are TRBV15 and TRBJ2-3; 7 nucleotides align to TRBD1. The V gene's germline CDR1 is LNHNV and CDR2 YYDKDF (reference sequence). V lost 3 bases to trimming and J lost 1 base; unmatched junction nucleotides: 1. The CDR3 extends over 14 amino acids. CDR3 nucleotide sequence: TGTGCCACCAGCAGGGGGACAGGCACAGATACGCAGTATTTT. This translates into CATSRGTGTDTQYF.

CDR3 DNA sequence: TGTGCCAGCAGTCACCGGCAGGCGGCCCAGTACTTC. The encoded protein is CASSHRQAAQYF. This chain uses TRBV6-8 with TRBJ2-5; unclear D gene. This CDR3 contains 12 residues. Trimming cost V 5 bases and J 9 bases, with 13 bases left between them. The V gene's germline CDR1 is MNHGY and CDR2 SAAAGT.

This chain joins TRBV18 and TRBJ1-2; TRBD1 matches at 7 bases. The J segment lost 0 bases and the V segment lost 3 bases, leaving 4 bases of the junction unmatched. Germline CDR1 KGHSH, CDR2 LQKENI. The CDR3 has 15 residues. The CDR3 loop is CASSPDRRPNYGYTF. The DNA of the CDR3 is TGTGCCAGCTCACCGGACAGGAGACCTAACTATGGCTACACCTTC.

This chain joins TRBV6-7 and TRBJ1-1, with D maybe TRBD1 (5 bases). TRBV6-7 is designated an ORF whose function remains uncertain. V shed 8 bases and J shed 7 bases, with 11 bases lying between them. The CDR3 totals 11 residues. The CDR3, as DNA: TGTGCCAGCGATCGGAGGGGTGAAGCTTTCTTT. Translated, it gives CASDRRGEAFF.

The J gene is TRBJ1-1, the V gene TRBV29-1; 7 nucleotides align to TRBD1. The CDR3 covers 13 residues. The ends lost 7 bases at V and 1 base at J; junction bases unmatched: 6. CDR1 SQVTM and CDR2 ANQGSEA come from the germline V gene. CDR3 loop: CSGLGQKNTEAFF. Written as DNA, the CDR3 is TGCAGCGGATTGGGACAGAAGAACACTGAAGCTTTCTTT.

V and J are TRBV11-3 and TRBJ1-1; D gene unclear. Germline V gene data show CDR1 as SGHNT and CDR2 as YENEEA. V dropped 6 bases and J dropped 4 bases, with 18 bases sitting between them. This CDR3 spans 15 amino acids. The CDR3 loop is CASRPSRHVGTEAFF. The DNA of the CDR3 is TGTGCCAGCAGGCCTTCGAGACACGTCGGCACTGAAGCTTTCTTT.

V usage is TRBV7-1 and J usage is TRBJ1-1; D is possibly TRBD1 (5 bases). TRBV7-1 qualifies as an ORF whose function is uncertain. This CDR3 contains 15 residues. V was trimmed by 4 bases and J by 7 bases, leaving 19 bases between them. CDR3 residues: CASSLSPVAGYEAFF. As DNA, the CDR3 is TGTGCCAGCAGCTTATCACCTGTGGCAGGGTATGAAGCTTTCTTT.

This chain links TRBV6-8 with TRBJ1-6; D not certain. Germline lookup yields CDR1 MNHGY and CDR2 SAAAGT. Trimming removed 5 bases at V and 14 bases at J, with 16 bases between. The CDR3 is 13 amino acids. Here the CDR3 DNA reads TGTGCCAGCAGTCCCGGACGGGCCGGCACCCTCCACTTT. Amino acids: CASSPGRAGTLHF.

This sequence joins TRBV7-4 and TRBJ2-2; the D gene is possibly TRBD2 (5 bases). The CDR3 length is 18 residues. The germline gives CDR1 SGHVT, CDR2 SQSDAQ. V was trimmed by 6 bases and J by 2 bases, leaving 22 bases between them. The DNA for the CDR3 is TGTGCCAGCAGTGTTTCAATCGGGAAAGGGCTTAACACCGGGGAGCTGTTTTTT. As protein: CASSVSIGKGLNTGELFF.

The chain has TRBV18 and TRBJ1-2, with 7 nucleotides matching TRBD1. The ends lost 3 bases at V and 5 bases at J; junction bases unmatched: 9. This CDR3 is built from 15 residues. Per the germline V gene, CDR1 is KGHSH and CDR2 is LQKENI. The CDR3 loop is CASSPYSDRDYGYTF. The CDR3 region has the DNA TGTGCCAGCTCACCCTATTCAGACAGGGATTATGGCTACACCTTC. The full variable domain, in which reference TRBV18 and TRBJ1-2 provide the parts outside the CDR3, is NAGVMQNPRHLVRRRGQEARLRCSPMKGHSHVYWYRQLPEEGLKFMVYLQKENIIDESGMPKERFSAEFPKEGPSILRIQQVVRGDSAAYFCASSPYSDRDYGYTFGSGTRLTVV.

The chain couples TRBV7-7 to TRBJ2-3, with 8 bases identical to TRBD1. V dropped 3 bases and J dropped 4; count of bases not matched to a gene: 9. Germline-derived CDR1 and CDR2 are SSHAT and FNYEAQ (reference sequence). This CDR3 is built from 16 residues. The DNA of the CDR3 is TGTGCCAGCAGCTTCGCAGGGGGCAGAGCAGCAGATACGCAGTATTTT. Protein sequence: CASSFAGGRAADTQYF.

J is TRBJ2-4 and V is TRBV7-1; D unresolved. TRBV7-1 is an ORF; its function is uncertain. The CDR3 has 13 amino acids. Trimming left V 4 bases short and J 7 bases short, with 11 bases between. The CDR3, as DNA: TGTGCCAGCAGCTTAGGTTGGCTGAACATTCAGTACTTC. This sequence encodes CASSLGWLNIQYF.

The chain recombines TRBV1 with TRBJ1-1. TRBV1 is reported as a pseudogene. The CDR3 extends over 13 amino acids. Here the CDR3 DNA reads TGCGCCAGCAGCCAAGATCGAAACACTGAAGCTTTCTTT. Translation gives CASSQDRNTEAFF.

This clone was counted between two and nine times. The chain employs TRBV1 and TRBJ2-1; the table's TRBD2 call for D was not verified on the DNA. TRBV1 is deemed a pseudogene. The CDR3 extends over 17 amino acids. The DNA of the CDR3 is TGCGCCAGCAGCCAAGATGAACTAGCGGGGGCGACTAATGAGCAGTTCTTC. It yields the protein CASSQDELAGATNEQFF.

This chain links TRBV6-8 with TRBJ2-7, with 10 positions matching TRBD1. The germline CDR1 and CDR2 sequences are MNHGY and SAAAGT. This CDR3 has 14 residues. J lost 6 bases, V lost 6 bases, and 8 bases had no gene match. This CDR3 is CASSPGQGPGEQYF. The CDR3, as DNA: TGTGCCAGCAGCCCGGGACAGGGGCCCGGCGAGCAGTACTTC.

This clone was seen just once. The chain links TRBV14 to TRBJ2-7; 8 nucleotides agree with TRBD1. The V and J ends lost 4 bases and 0 bases, in that order; junction bases with no gene match: 8. CDR3 length: 16 amino acids. Germline CDR1 is SGHDN and CDR2 is FVKESK. The CDR3: CASSPLTGENSYEQYF. CDR3 DNA: TGTGCCAGCAGCCCCTTGACAGGGGAGAACTCCTACGAGCAGTACTTC.

The chain combines TRBV5-1 with TRBJ1-2; D perhaps matches TRBD1 (6 bases). Trimming pared 7 bases from V and 7 bases from J, leaving 23 bases between. Per germline, CDR1 SGHRS and CDR2 YFSETQ. The CDR3 sequence is 15 residues long. CDR3 sequence: CASADLLQGSGGYTF. CDR3 nucleotide sequence: TGCGCCAGCGCAGACCTCTTACAGGGTTCGGGTGGCTACACCTTC.